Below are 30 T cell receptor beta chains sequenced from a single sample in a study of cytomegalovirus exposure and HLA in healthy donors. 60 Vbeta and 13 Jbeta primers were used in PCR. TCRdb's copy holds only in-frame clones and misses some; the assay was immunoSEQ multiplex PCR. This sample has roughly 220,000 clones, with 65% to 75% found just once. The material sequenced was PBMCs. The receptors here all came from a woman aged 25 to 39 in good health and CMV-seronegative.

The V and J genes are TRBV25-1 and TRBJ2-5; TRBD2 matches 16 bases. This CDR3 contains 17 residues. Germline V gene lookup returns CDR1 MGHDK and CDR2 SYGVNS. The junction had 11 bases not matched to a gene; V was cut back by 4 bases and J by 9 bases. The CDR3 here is CASSAWGLAGGHVPQYF. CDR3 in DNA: TGTGCCAGCAGTGCATGGGGACTAGCGGGGGGGCATGTTCCCCAGTACTTC.

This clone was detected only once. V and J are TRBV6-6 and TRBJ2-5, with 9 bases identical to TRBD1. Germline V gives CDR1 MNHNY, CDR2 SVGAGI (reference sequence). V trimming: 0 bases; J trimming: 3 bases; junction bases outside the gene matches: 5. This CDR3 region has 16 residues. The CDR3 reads CASSYSGQGGKETQYF. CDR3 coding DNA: TGTGCCAGCAGTTACTCGGGACAGGGAGGGAAAGAGACCCAGTACTTC.

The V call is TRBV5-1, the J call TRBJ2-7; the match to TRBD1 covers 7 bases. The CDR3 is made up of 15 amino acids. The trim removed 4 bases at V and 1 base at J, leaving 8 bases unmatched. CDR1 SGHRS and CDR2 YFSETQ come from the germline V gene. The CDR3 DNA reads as TGCGCCAGCAGCACCGGACAGACAGGGTCCTACGAGCAGTACTTC. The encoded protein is CASSTGQTGSYEQYF.

DNA of the CDR3: TGTGCCAGCAGCAAAGGAGAGGGTTTAGGGGAGACCCAGTACTTC. As protein: CASSKGEGLGETQYF. This chain connects TRBV21-1 to TRBJ2-5; the D call of TRBD2 is as the table states it, not checked on the DNA. TRBV21-1 is flagged as a pseudogene. This CDR3 spans 15 amino acids.

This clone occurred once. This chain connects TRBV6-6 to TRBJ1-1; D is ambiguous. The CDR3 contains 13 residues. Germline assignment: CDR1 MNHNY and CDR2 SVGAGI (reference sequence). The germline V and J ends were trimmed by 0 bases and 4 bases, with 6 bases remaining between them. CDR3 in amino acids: CASSYSVLTEAFF. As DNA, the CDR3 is TGTGCCAGCAGTTACTCTGTACTCACTGAAGCTTTCTTT.

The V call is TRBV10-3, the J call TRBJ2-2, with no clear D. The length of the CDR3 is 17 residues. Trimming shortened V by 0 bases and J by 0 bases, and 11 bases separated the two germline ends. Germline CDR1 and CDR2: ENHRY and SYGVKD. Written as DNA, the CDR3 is TGTGCCATCAGTGAGTCGGCAGAAAGAACGAACACCGGGGAGCTGTTTTTT. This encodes CAISESAERTNTGELFF.

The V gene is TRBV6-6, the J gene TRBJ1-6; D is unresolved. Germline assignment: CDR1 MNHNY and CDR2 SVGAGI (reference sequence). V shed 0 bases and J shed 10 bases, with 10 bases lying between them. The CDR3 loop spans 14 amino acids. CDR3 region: CASSYSTGGSPLHF. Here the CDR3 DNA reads TGTGCCAGCAGTTACTCAACGGGAGGCTCACCCCTCCACTTT.

The CDR3 DNA sequence: TGTGCCAGCAAGAATAGTATCTCTGGGGCCAACGTCCTGACTTTC. Its translation is CASKNSISGANVLTF. V gene TRBV6-5 combines with J gene TRBJ2-6, with D hard to call. The V gene lost 7 bases and the J gene lost 0 bases, with 10 bases spanning the gap. Germline V gene lookup returns CDR1 MNHEY and CDR2 SVGAGI. CDR3 length: 15 residues.

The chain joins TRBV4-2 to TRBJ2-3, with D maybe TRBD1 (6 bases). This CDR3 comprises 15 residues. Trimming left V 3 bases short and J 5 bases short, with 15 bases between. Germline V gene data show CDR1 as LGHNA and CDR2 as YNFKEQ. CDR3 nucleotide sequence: TGTGCCAGCAGCCAGATACAGGGAATCGAAGATACGCAGTATTTT. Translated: CASSQIQGIEDTQYF.

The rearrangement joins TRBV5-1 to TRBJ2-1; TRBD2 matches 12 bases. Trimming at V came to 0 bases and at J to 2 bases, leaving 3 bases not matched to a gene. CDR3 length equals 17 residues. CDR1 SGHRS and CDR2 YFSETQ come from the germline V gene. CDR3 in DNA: TGCGCCAGCAGCTTGGCCTCTAGCGGGAGGGCCTACAATGAGCAGTTCTTC. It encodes CASSLASSGRAYNEQFF. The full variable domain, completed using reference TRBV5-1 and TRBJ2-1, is KAGVTQTPRYLIKTRGQQVTLSCSPISGHRSVSWYQQTPGQGLQFLFEYFSETQRNKGNFPGRFSGRQFSNSRSEMNVSTLELGDSALYLCASSLASSGRAYNEQFFGPGTRLTVL.

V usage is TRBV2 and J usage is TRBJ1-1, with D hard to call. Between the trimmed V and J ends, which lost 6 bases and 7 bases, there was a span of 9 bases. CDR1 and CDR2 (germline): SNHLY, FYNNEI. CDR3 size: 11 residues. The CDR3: CASRAEGEAFF. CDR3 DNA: TGTGCCAGCAGGGCGGAAGGTGAAGCTTTCTTT.

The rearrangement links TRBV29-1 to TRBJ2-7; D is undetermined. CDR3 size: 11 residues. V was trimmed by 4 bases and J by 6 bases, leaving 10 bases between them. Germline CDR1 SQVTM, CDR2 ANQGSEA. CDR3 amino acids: CSVALRSEQYF. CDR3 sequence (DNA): TGCAGCGTTGCTTTACGTAGCGAGCAGTACTTC.

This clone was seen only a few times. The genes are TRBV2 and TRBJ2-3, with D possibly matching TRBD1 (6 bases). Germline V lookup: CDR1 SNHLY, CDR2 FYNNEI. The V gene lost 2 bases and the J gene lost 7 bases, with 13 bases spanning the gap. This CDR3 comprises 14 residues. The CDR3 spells CASSENRVSYTQYF. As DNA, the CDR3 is TGTGCCAGCAGTGAAAACAGGGTTTCATATACGCAGTATTTT.

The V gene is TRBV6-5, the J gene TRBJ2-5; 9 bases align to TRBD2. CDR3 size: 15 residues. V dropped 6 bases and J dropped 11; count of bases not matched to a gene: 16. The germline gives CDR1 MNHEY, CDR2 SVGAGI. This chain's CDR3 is CASRASGGRTVTQYF. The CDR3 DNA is TGTGCCAGCAGGGCGAGCGGGGGGCGGACCGTGACTCAGTACTTC.

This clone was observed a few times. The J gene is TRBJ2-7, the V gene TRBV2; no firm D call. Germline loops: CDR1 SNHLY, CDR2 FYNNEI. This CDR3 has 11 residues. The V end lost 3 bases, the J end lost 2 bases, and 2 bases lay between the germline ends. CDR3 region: CASSDTYEQYF. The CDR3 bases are TGTGCCAGCAGTGATACCTACGAGCAGTACTTC.

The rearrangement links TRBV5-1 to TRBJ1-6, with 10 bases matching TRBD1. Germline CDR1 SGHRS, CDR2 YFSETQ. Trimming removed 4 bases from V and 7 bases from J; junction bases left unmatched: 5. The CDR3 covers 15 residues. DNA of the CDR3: TGCGCCAGCAGCGAACCGGGACAGGGGAATTCACCCCTCCACTTT. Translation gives CASSEPGQGNSPLHF.

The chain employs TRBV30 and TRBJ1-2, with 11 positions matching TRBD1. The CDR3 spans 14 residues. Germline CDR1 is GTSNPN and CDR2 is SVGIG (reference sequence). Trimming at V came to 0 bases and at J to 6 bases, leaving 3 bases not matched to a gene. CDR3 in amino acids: CAWSVWGQGDGYTF. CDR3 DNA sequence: TGTGCCTGGAGTGTATGGGGACAGGGGGATGGCTACACCTTC.

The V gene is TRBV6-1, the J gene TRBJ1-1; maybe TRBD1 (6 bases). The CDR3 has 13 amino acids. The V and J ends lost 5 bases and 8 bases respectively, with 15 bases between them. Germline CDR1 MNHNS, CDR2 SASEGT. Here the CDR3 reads CASSLQGLPEAFF. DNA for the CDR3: TGTGCCAGCAGTCTCCAGGGGCTACCCGAAGCTTTCTTT.

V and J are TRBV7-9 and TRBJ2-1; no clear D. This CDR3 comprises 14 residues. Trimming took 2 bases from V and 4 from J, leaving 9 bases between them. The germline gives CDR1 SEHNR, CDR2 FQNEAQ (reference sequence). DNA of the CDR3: TGTGCCAGCAGCTTACGCGGTCAGTACAATGAGCAGTTCTTC. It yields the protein CASSLRGQYNEQFF.

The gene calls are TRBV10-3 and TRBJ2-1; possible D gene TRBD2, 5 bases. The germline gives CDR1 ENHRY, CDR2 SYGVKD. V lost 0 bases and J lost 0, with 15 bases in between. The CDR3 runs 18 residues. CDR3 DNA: TGTGCCATCAGTGAGTCGATAGCGACCTCTAGCTCCTACAATGAGCAGTTCTTC. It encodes CAISESIATSSSYNEQFF.

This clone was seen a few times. In nucleotides, the CDR3 is TGTGCCAGTAGTATAGCAGACTTGAACACTGAAGCTTTCTTT. Protein: CASSIADLNTEAFF. The J gene is TRBJ1-1, the V gene TRBV19, with D hard to call. This CDR3 spans 14 amino acids. Trimming left V 1 base short and J 0 bases short, with 6 bases between. Germline V lookup: CDR1 LNHDA, CDR2 SQIVND (reference sequence). Using reference TRBV19 and TRBJ1-1 for the parts outside the CDR3, the full variable domain is DGGITQSPKYLFRKEGQNVTLSCEQNLNHDAMYWYRQDPGQGLRLIYYSQIVNDFQKGDIAEGYSVSREKKESFPLTVTSAQKNPTAFYLCASSIADLNTEAFFGQGTRLTVV.

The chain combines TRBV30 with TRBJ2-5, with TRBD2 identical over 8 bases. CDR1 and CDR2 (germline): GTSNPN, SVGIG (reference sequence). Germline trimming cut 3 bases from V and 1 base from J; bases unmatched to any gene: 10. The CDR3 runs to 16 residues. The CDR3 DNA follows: TGTGCCTGGAGCGAGGGGGTAGCGGGGTCCCAAGAGACCCAGTACTTC. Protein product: CAWSEGVAGSQETQYF.

The CDR3 DNA follows: TGTGCCAGCAGCTCACAGGGGGCAATTATGAATCAGCCCCAGCATTTT. This translates into CASSSQGAIMNQPQHF. V usage is TRBV5-6 and J usage is TRBJ1-5, with TRBD1 matching 9 bases. V lost 3 bases, J lost 4 bases, and 8 bases stayed unmatched. The V gene's germline CDR1 is SGHDT and CDR2 YYEEEE. CDR3 length: 16 residues. Full variable domain (rest looked up from reference TRBV5-6 and TRBJ1-5): DAGVTQSPTHLIKTRGQQVTLRCSPKSGHDTVSWYQQALGQGPQFIFQYYEEEERQRGNFPDRFSGHQFPNYSSELNVNALLLGDSALYLCASSSQGAIMNQPQHFGDGTRLSIL.

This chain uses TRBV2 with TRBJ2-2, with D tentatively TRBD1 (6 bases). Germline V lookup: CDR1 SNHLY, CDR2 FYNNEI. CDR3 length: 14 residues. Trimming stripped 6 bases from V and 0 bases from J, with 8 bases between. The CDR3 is CASRGTSNTGELFF. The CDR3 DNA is TGTGCCAGCAGGGGGACATCGAACACCGGGGAGCTGTTTTTT.

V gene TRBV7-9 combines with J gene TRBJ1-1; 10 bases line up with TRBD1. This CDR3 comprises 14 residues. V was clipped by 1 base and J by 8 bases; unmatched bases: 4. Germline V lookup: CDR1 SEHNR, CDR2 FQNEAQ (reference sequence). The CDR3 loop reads CASSLVGTGDEAFF. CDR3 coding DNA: TGTGCCAGCAGCTTAGTCGGGACAGGGGACGAAGCTTTCTTT.

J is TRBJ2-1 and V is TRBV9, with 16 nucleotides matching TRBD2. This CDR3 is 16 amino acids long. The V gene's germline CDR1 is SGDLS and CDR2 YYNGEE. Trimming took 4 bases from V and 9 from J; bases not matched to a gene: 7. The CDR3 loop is CASSFGTSGGDGEQFF. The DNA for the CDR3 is TGTGCCAGCAGCTTTGGGACTAGCGGGGGGGATGGTGAGCAGTTCTTC.

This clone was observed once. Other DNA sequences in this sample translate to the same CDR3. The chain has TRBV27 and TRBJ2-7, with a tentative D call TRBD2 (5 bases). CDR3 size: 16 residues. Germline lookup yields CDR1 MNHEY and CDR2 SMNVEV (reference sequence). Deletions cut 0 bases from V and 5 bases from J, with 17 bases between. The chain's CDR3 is CASSLSRASPPHEQYF. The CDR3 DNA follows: TGTGCCAGCAGTTTATCAAGGGCTAGCCCCCCCCACGAGCAGTACTTC.

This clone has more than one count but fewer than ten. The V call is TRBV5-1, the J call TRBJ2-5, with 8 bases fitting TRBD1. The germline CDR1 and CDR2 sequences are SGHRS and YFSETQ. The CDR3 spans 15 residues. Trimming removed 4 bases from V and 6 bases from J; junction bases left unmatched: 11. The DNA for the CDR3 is TGCGCCAGCAGCGCTCTTGGACAGGGACGCAAGACCCAGTACTTC. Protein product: CASSALGQGRKTQYF.

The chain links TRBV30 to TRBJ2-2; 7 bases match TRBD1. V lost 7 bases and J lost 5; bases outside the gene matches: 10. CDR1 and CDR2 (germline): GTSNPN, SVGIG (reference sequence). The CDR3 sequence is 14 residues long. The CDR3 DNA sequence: TGTGCCTTTCTCCTTCGACAGGGAACCGGGGAGCTGTTTTTT. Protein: CAFLLRQGTGELFF.

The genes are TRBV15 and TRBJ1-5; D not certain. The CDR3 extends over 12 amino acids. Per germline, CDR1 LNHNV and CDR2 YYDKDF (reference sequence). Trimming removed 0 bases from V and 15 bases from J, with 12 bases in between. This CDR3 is CATSRDRASLHF. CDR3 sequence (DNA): TGTGCCACCAGCAGAGATCGCGCCTCTTTGCATTTT.